The following is a T cell receptor (beta chain) sequence with its context. The antigen is not known. The sample comes from a study of OX40 agonist ivuxolimab in advanced cancers. Study as a whole: Patients were given ivuxolimab, an antibody that agonizes OX40 (CD134). Whole-study results and caveats: The investigators did not determine what antigen specificity the expanded peripheral T cells had. The study found that CD8+ T cells averaged more expanded clones than CD4+. In the 0.1 to 3.0 mg/kg range, CD4+ and CD8+ blood T cells had expanded clonally by week 6.

Germline V lookup: CDR1 SGHTA, CDR2 FQGNSA. The CDR3 length is 14 residues. With 4 bases removed from V and 7 bases from J, the gap between germline ends came to 14 bases. Repertoires were generated with immunoSEQ multiplex PCR, while TCRdb's copy carries only in-frame clones and drops some. The sample shows tens of thousands of clones, around 85% of them seen only once. This specimen was CD4+ or CD8+ T cells sorted from blood, taken in a trial of the OX40 agonist ivuxolimab. The origin of this receptor is an adult with an advanced solid tumor such as melanoma, head and neck, liver or kidney cancer. The rearrangement uses TRBV7-2 and TRBJ1-5; D is possibly TRBD1 (6 bases). CDR3 nucleotide sequence: TGTGCCAGCAGCTCGGGGGGCAGTGGCCAGCCCCAGCATTTT. It codes for CASSSGGSGQPQHF.